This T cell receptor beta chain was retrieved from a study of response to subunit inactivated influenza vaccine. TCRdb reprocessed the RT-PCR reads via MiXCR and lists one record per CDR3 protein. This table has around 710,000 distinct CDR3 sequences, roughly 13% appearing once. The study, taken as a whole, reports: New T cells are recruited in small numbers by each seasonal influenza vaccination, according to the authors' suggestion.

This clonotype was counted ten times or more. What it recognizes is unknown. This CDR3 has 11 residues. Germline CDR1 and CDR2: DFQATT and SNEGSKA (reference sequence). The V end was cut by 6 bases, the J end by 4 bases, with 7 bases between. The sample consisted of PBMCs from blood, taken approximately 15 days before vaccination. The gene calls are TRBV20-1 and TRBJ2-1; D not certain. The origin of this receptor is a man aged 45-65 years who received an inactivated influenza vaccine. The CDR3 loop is CSANFYNEQFF. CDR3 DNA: TGCAGTGCGAACTTTTACAATGAGCAGTTCTTC.